The clone carrying this TCR beta chain was seen more than once but under ten times. This entry is derived from a study of blood T cell repertoires in COVID-19. In the original processing: Cell counts per sample came from amplifying reference gene primers. TCRdb keeps only in-frame clones here, not all; method: immunoSEQ multiplex PCR. D and trimming come from the DNA, and the V and J calls and clone size come from that table. This table has about 260,000 clones, around 88% appearing once. Membership in each cohort depended on participant-reported clinical history. The germline V gene has CDR1 MNHEY and CDR2 SMNVEV (reference sequence). V was trimmed by 6 bases and J by 7 bases, leaving 18 bases between them. The CDR3 is made up of 14 amino acids.

The material sequenced was PBMCs or T cells enriched from blood (not recorded which). This TCR was recovered from a woman between 45 and 65 years old who had recovered from COVID-19. The chain has TRBV27 and TRBJ1-2, with D perhaps TRBD1 (5 bases). The CDR3 here is CASRFRGSGSGYTF. The CDR3 DNA follows: TGTGCCAGCAGATTTAGGGGCTCCGGGAGTGGCTACACCTTC.